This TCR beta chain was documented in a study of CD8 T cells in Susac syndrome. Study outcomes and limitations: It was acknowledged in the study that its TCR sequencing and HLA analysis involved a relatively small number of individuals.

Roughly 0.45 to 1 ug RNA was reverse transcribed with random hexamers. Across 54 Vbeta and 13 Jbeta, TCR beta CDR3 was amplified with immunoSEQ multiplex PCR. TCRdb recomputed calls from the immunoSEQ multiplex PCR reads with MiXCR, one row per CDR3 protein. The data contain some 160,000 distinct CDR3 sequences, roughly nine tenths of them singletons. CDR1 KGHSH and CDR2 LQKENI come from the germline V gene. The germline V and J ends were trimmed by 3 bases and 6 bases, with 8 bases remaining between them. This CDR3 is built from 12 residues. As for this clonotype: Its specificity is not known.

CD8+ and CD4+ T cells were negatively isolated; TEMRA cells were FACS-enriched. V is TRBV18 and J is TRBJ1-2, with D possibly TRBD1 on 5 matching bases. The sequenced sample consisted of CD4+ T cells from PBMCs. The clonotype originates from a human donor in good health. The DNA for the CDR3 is TGTGCCAGCTCACCGTCCAGGGATGGCTACACCTTC. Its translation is CASSPSRDGYTF.